The 10 T cell receptor beta chains in this list originate from one sample, sequenced in a study of T-cell reconstitution after alpha-beta-depleted transplantation in children. Preparation of the TCRbeta library used unique molecular identifiers. TCRdb processed the PCR reads anew with MiXCR; each CDR3 protein has one entry. The table includes 150,000 to 200,000 distinct CDR3 sequences, roughly 15% detected once. The sequences come from PBMCs from the stem cell graft donor, collected from the stem cell graft. The receptors here all came from a human donor who donated a stem cell graft to a child with acute lymphoblastic leukemia.

The table lists this clonotype with many counts. The V and J genes are TRBV30 and TRBJ1-6; D may be TRBD1 (5 bases). From germline, CDR1 is GTSNPN and CDR2 SVGIG (reference sequence). The CDR3 runs to 14 residues. V shed 2 bases and J shed 9 bases, with 14 bases lying between them. The CDR3 coding sequence is TGTGCCTGGAGTTCGACAGCCGAGGGTTCACCCCTCCACTTT. Residues: CAWSSTAEGSPLHF.

This clonotype showed up many times. This chain joins TRBV29-1 and TRBJ2-3; 10 bases line up with TRBD2. CDR1 SQVTM and CDR2 ANQGSEA come from the germline V gene. V dropped 6 bases and J dropped 5; count of bases not matched to a gene: 14. The CDR3 has 16 amino acids. CDR3: CSVLGRLAGAGDTQYF. CDR3 nucleotides: TGCAGCGTCCTAGGGAGGCTAGCGGGAGCTGGAGATACGCAGTATTTT.

This clonotype was counted ten times or more. This chain connects TRBV27 to TRBJ2-2; 7 bases agree with TRBD1. Germline V gene sequence: CDR1 MNHEY, CDR2 SMNVEV (reference sequence). The V and J ends lost 0 bases and 6 bases, in that order; junction bases with no gene match: 4. The CDR3 totals 15 residues. This CDR3 is CASSLSWQGAGELFF. CDR3 in DNA: TGTGCCAGCAGTTTATCATGGCAGGGGGCCGGGGAGCTGTTTTTT.

This clonotype came up a few times. V gene TRBV4-2 combines with J gene TRBJ2-7; 11 bases are shared with TRBD2. Looked up from germline, CDR1 is LGHNA and CDR2 is YNFKEQ. V lost 3 bases and J lost 1; bases outside the gene matches: 2. The CDR3 length is 15 residues. The CDR3 protein is CASSHIAGGSYEQYF. The CDR3 DNA follows: TGTGCCAGCAGCCACATAGCGGGAGGGTCCTACGAGCAGTACTTC.

In the case of this clonotype: One base away lies a much larger clone, so this may be a sequencing read error. The chain joins TRBV20-1 to TRBJ2-3; 11 bases align to TRBD1. J was trimmed by 3 bases and V by 5 bases; bases with no gene match: 7. CDR3 size: 15 residues. The germline V gene has CDR1 DFQATT and CDR2 SNEGSKA (reference sequence). As DNA, the CDR3 is TGCAGTGCTTTGGCCGGGACAGGGGGAACAGATACGCAGTATTTT. Protein: CSALAGTGGTDTQYF.

This clonotype has ten or more counts. The chain uses TRBV28 and TRBJ2-5; D gene unclear. Trimming removed 5 bases from V and 0 bases from J, with 7 bases in between. The CDR3 runs 13 residues. The V gene's germline CDR1 is MDHEN and CDR2 SYDVKM. CDR3: CASSPMYQETQYF. In nucleotides, the CDR3 is TGTGCCAGCAGTCCAATGTACCAAGAGACCCAGTACTTC.

In its sample, this clonotype ranks as hyperexpanded. This chain links TRBV20-1 with TRBJ2-7; 9 bases are a match to TRBD2. The germline gives CDR1 DFQATT, CDR2 SNEGSKA (reference sequence). The J segment lost 1 base and the V segment lost 3 bases, leaving 4 bases of the junction unmatched. The CDR3 loop spans 14 amino acids. The CDR3: CSASLAGESYEQYF. CDR3 bases: TGCAGTGCTAGTTTAGCGGGAGAATCCTACGAGCAGTACTTC.

This clonotype was observed a few times. V gene TRBV3-1 combines with J gene TRBJ2-1, with 10 bases matching TRBD1. CDR1 is LGHDT and CDR2 is YNNKEL in the germline V gene (reference sequence). The CDR3 length is 17 residues. V lost 4 bases and J lost 7; bases outside the gene matches: 13. The CDR3 sequence is CASSPLIFGTGANEQFF. The CDR3 coding sequence is TGTGCCAGCAGCCCATTGATTTTCGGGACAGGGGCTAATGAGCAGTTCTTC.

The rearrangement uses TRBV20-1 and TRBJ1-1, with D hard to call. This CDR3 is built from 13 residues. Trimming removed 4 bases at V and 3 bases at J, with 12 bases between. Germline V gives CDR1 DFQATT, CDR2 SNEGSKA (reference sequence). CDR3 sequence: CSATPVTHTEAFF. The CDR3 DNA sequence: TGCAGTGCTACTCCCGTGACCCACACTGAAGCTTTCTTT.

This clonotype has a count of ten or more. The chain couples TRBV5-1 to TRBJ2-5; weak D call: TRBD2 (6 bases). The germline gives CDR1 SGHRS, CDR2 YFSETQ. V lost 4 bases and J lost 5, with 21 bases in between. The CDR3 runs 16 residues. The CDR3 loop reads CASSPEGPPHRETQYF. For the CDR3, the DNA is TGCGCCAGCAGCCCGGAGGGACCCCCCCATCGGGAGACCCAGTACTTC.